A single sample gave rise to the 26 T cell receptor beta chains below, sequenced in a study of blood T cell repertoires in COVID-19. Produced via immunoSEQ multiplex PCR; TCRdb's table is partial and in-frame only. The profile shows around 60,000 clones, 75% to 85% of them singletons. Sample: peripheral blood. These receptors were obtained from a man between 50 and 59 years old with COVID-19, enrolled during active disease.

The chain has TRBV30 and TRBJ2-5; D not resolved. The CDR3 covers 14 residues. Germline-derived CDR1 and CDR2 are GTSNPN and SVGIG (reference sequence). Trimming removed 3 bases at V and 5 bases at J, with 16 bases between. The CDR3 spells CAWRGAAVEETQYF. The CDR3 DNA follows: TGTGCCTGGAGAGGAGCCGCAGTGGAGGAGACCCAGTACTTC.

This chain joins TRBV6-1 and TRBJ1-6; D is undetermined. From germline, CDR1 is MNHNS and CDR2 SASEGT. The CDR3 contains 13 residues. Trimming pared 3 bases from V and 7 bases from J, leaving 7 bases between. The CDR3 reads CASSDQQNSPLHF. CDR3 DNA sequence: TGTGCCAGCAGTGATCAACAGAATTCACCCCTCCACTTT.

The chain is built from TRBV11-2 and TRBJ2-3; 9 positions agree with TRBD2. J lost 7 bases, V lost 2 bases, and 13 bases had no gene match. This CDR3 has 17 residues. Germline V lookup: CDR1 SGHAT, CDR2 FQNNGV. The CDR3 coding sequence is TGTGCCAGCAGCTTAATCGCCCGCGGACTAGCGCATTATACGCAGTATTTT. Protein: CASSLIARGLAHYTQYF.

This chain uses TRBV6-1 with TRBJ1-4, with TRBD1 matching 8 bases. J gave up 8 bases and V 7 bases, and 6 bases lay outside the gene matches. Germline CDR1 reads MNHNS; CDR2 reads SASEGT. The CDR3 consists of 13 residues. DNA of the CDR3: TGTGCCAGCAAAACAGGGGGACGGGAAAAACTGTTTTTT. It yields the protein CASKTGGREKLFF.

The chain employs TRBV29-1 and TRBJ2-2; 8 bases match TRBD2. V shed 4 bases, J shed 4 bases, and the junction held 5 bases outside the gene matches. This CDR3 region has 14 residues. Per the germline V gene, CDR1 is SQVTM and CDR2 is ANQGSEA. DNA for the CDR3: TGCAGCGTTGCCCTGGGACTAGTCACCGGGGAGCTGTTTTTT. It translates to CSVALGLVTGELFF.

This clone was picked up one time. The chain employs TRBV19 and TRBJ2-4; 9 positions agree with TRBD2. From germline, CDR1 is LNHDA and CDR2 SQIVND (reference sequence). The CDR3 runs 17 residues. Unmatched junction bases numbered 7, after V lost 4 bases and J lost 0 bases. The CDR3 sequence is CASSTTAGGRAKNIQYF. The CDR3 DNA follows: TGTGCCAGTAGTACTACCGCGGGGGGGAGAGCCAAAAACATTCAGTACTTC.

The rearrangement joins TRBV18 to TRBJ1-1; TRBD1 matches 8 bases. Trimming removed 4 bases from V and 4 bases from J; junction bases left unmatched: 2. The length of the CDR3 is 13 residues. The germline gives CDR1 KGHSH, CDR2 LQKENI. The CDR3 nucleotides read TGTGCCAGCTCACGACAGGGGTCCACTGAAGCTTTCTTT. This codes for CASSRQGSTEAFF.

The chain recombines TRBV28 with TRBJ1-5, with TRBD1 identical over 9 bases. After removal of 7 bases from V and 3 bases from J, the junction contained 10 bases not matched to a gene. Looked up from germline, CDR1 is MDHEN and CDR2 is SYDVKM. The CDR3 extends over 16 amino acids. CDR3 nucleotides: TGTGCCAGCACCTCGTACGGACAGGGGTTCAATCAGCCCCAGCATTTT. As protein: CASTSYGQGFNQPQHF.

This chain uses TRBV15 with TRBJ1-2, with D possibly being TRBD1 (6 bases). This CDR3 comprises 15 residues. V was pared by 0 bases and J by 7 bases, with 15 bases between. CDR1 is LNHNV and CDR2 is YYDKDF in the germline V gene (reference sequence). The CDR3: CATSRDAGVAAGYTF. DNA of the CDR3: TGTGCCACCAGCAGAGACGCAGGGGTTGCCGCTGGCTACACCTTC. The whole variable domain, remainder taken from reference TRBV15 and TRBJ1-2, is DAMVIQNPRYQVTQFGKPVTLSCSQTLNHNVMYWYQQKSSQAPKLLFHYYDKDFNNEADTPDNFQSRRPNTSFCFLDIRSPGLGDTAMYLCATSRDAGVAAGYTFGSGTRLTVV.

V and J are TRBV5-5 and TRBJ2-7; 8 bases align to TRBD1. CDR3 length: 14 residues. The V gene end was trimmed by 4 bases and the J gene end by 3 bases; junction bases not matched to a gene: 6. Germline values: CDR1 SGHKS, CDR2 YYEKEE (reference sequence). The CDR3 nucleotides are TGTGCCAGCAGCCGTGGGACAGGCAACTACGAGCAGTACTTC. This gives the protein CASSRGTGNYEQYF.

The V call is TRBV28, the J call TRBJ1-3, with TRBD1 matching over 9 bases. The trim removed 5 bases at V and 0 bases at J, leaving 2 bases unmatched. CDR1 and CDR2 (germline): MDHEN, SYDVKM. CDR3 length: 15 amino acids. The CDR3 loop reads CASSQTGGSGNTIYF. CDR3 coding DNA: TGTGCCAGCAGTCAGACAGGGGGCTCTGGAAACACCATATATTTT.

This clone was observed a few times. The chain employs TRBV5-4 and TRBJ2-5; D possibly corresponds to TRBD1 (5 bases). The CDR3 runs to 15 residues. Deletions cut 0 bases from V and 1 base from J, with 10 bases between. CDR1 and CDR2 from the germline V gene are SGHNT and YYREEE (reference sequence). Here the CDR3 DNA reads TGTGCCAGCAGCTTGGGCCAGGGTGGCCAAGAGACCCAGTACTTC. Its protein product is CASSLGQGGQETQYF.

This clone was observed a few times. The rearrangement uses TRBV18 and TRBJ1-4, with TRBD1 matching 7 bases. In germline, CDR1 is KGHSH, CDR2 LQKENI. With 6 bases clipped from V and 0 bases from J, the junction kept 7 bases outside the gene matches. This CDR3 has 16 residues. CDR3 sequence reads: CASSGGQTTTNEKLFF. The CDR3 nucleotides read TGTGCCAGCTCGGGGGGACAGACGACAACTAATGAAAAACTGTTTTTT.

The rearrangement uses TRBV6-1 and TRBJ1-3; D gene uncertain. The germline V gene encodes CDR1 MNHNS and CDR2 SASEGT. The CDR3 extends over 12 amino acids. V was trimmed by 2 bases and J by 8 bases, leaving 7 bases between them. Here the CDR3 reads CASSEQRDTIYF. The DNA for the CDR3 is TGTGCCAGCAGTGAACAGAGGGACACCATATATTTT.

The chain is built from TRBV6-5 and TRBJ1-5; possibly TRBD1 for D (5 bases). With 6 bases removed from V and 1 base from J, the gap between germline ends came to 13 bases. The CDR3 spans 15 residues. Germline CDR1 MNHEY, CDR2 SVGAGI. The CDR3 loop reads CASRDGGGSNQPQHF. For the CDR3, the DNA is TGTGCCAGCAGGGATGGCGGGGGAAGCAATCAGCCCCAGCATTTT.

This clone was counted a single time. This rearrangement joins TRBV21-1 to TRBJ1-6; the table's D call TRBD1 went unverified against the DNA. TRBV21-1 is listed as a pseudogene. The CDR3 length is 16 residues. CDR3 sequence (DNA): TGTGCCAGATCAATTGCCAGGAAATACGATTTTTCACCCCTCCACTTT. This sequence encodes CARSIARKYDFSPLHF.

The chain combines TRBV7-3 with TRBJ2-1; 10 bases line up with TRBD2. V was clipped by 3 bases and J by 9 bases; unmatched bases: 8. Germline CDR1 is SGHTA and CDR2 is FQGTGA. The CDR3 consists of 15 residues. CDR3 residues: CASSFRLAGVTEQFF. The CDR3 region has the DNA TGTGCCAGCAGCTTCCGGCTAGCGGGAGTTACTGAGCAGTTCTTC.

The chain has TRBV2 and TRBJ2-6; D is possibly TRBD1 (6 bases). Germline assignment: CDR1 SNHLY and CDR2 FYNNEI. V shed 6 bases and J shed 0 bases, with 9 bases lying between them. This CDR3 contains 15 residues. Here the CDR3 DNA reads TGTGCCAGCAGATGGACAGACTCTGGGGCCAACGTCCTGACTTTC. It specifies CASRWTDSGANVLTF.

The chain recombines TRBV11-2 with TRBJ2-2; 12 bases line up with TRBD1. This CDR3 contains 16 residues. The germline gives CDR1 SGHAT, CDR2 FQNNGV. V lost 3 bases, J lost 10 bases, and 9 bases stayed unmatched. In DNA form, the CDR3 reads TGTGCCAGCAGCTTTGTTTGGGACAGGGGGCGCGAGGAGCTGTTTTTT. Translation gives CASSFVWDRGREELFF.

The chain joins TRBV18 to TRBJ1-2, with TRBD1 as a possible D gene (6 bases). The CDR3 is made up of 14 amino acids. Germline CDR1 reads KGHSH; CDR2 reads LQKENI. V lost 0 bases to trimming and J lost 7 bases, with 12 bases between them. CDR3 DNA: TGTGCCAGCTCACCACCAGGGGGTTCCGGTGGCTACACCTTC. This codes for CASSPPGGSGGYTF.

V usage is TRBV19 and J usage is TRBJ2-1; TRBD2 agrees at 8 bases. This CDR3 contains 16 residues. Germline V gene lookup returns CDR1 LNHDA and CDR2 SQIVND (reference sequence). V lost 2 bases and J lost 8; bases outside the gene matches: 11. The CDR3 region has the DNA TGTGCCAGTAGTATACTTCCGCGGCCTAGCGGGTATGAGCAGTTCTTC. Translating gives CASSILPRPSGYEQFF.

The chain uses TRBV6-5 and TRBJ2-7, with 10 bases that match TRBD2. The CDR3 is made up of 14 amino acids. Germline-derived CDR1 and CDR2 are MNHEY and SVGAGI. V shed 8 bases and J 6 bases; nucleotides not matched to a gene: 10. CDR3 protein: CASPRASGSTEQYF. In nucleotides, the CDR3 is TGTGCCAGCCCCCGGGCTAGCGGGAGTACCGAGCAGTACTTC.

This chain uses TRBV10-2 with TRBJ2-1, with TRBD2 identical over 11 bases. The trim removed 5 bases at V and 5 bases at J, leaving 2 bases unmatched. Germline CDR1 reads WSHSY; CDR2 reads SAAADI. This CDR3 spans 14 amino acids. The CDR3 DNA reads TGCGCCAGCAGTACTAGCGGGAGCCACAATGAGCAGTTCTTC. Its translation is CASSTSGSHNEQFF.

V and J are TRBV28 and TRBJ2-7; tentative D call: TRBD1 (5 bases). CDR3 length: 13 residues. In germline, CDR1 is MDHEN, CDR2 SYDVKM. The V end lost 0 bases, the J end lost 3 bases, and 6 bases lay between the germline ends. In DNA, the CDR3 is TGTGCCAGCAGTTTATGGACAGACTACGAGCAGTACTTC. Its translation is CASSLWTDYEQYF.

Details on this clone: One end of the junction does not line up with germline, which may come from a read error. The chain employs TRBV4-2 and TRBJ2-3, with a weak D call TRBD2 (6 bases). The CDR3 spans 14 residues. CDR1 LGHNA and CDR2 YNFKEQ come from the germline V gene. This chain's CDR3 is CASSQETSTDTQYF. The CDR3 DNA is TGTGCCAGCAGCCAAGAAACTAGCACGGATACGCAGTATTTT.

The gene calls are TRBV6-6 and TRBJ1-5, with D perhaps TRBD1 (5 bases). The CDR3 contains 15 residues. Per germline, CDR1 MNHNY and CDR2 SVGAGI (reference sequence). V was clipped by 5 bases and J by 3 bases, with 14 bases between them. CDR3 region: CASSIRVPANQPQHF. The CDR3 nucleotides read TGTGCCAGCAGTATCAGGGTTCCGGCCAATCAGCCCCAGCATTTT.